The 9 T cell receptor beta chains below all came from one sample that was sequenced in a study of control samples from healthy donors and cancer patients (dated by TCRdb to the early 2020s). Library method: the immunoSEQ multiplex PCR assay. TCRdb retrieved this table from immuneACCESS and kept in-frame rearrangements only. Not all clones are present; in checked studies, unresolved V genes account for under half, and no reason is known for the remainder. The table for this sample lists fewer than 200,000 clones; around 95% of them were counted only once. Of the sample, roughly 4.3% falls within the top ten clones. The sample consisted of blood. The receptors here all came from an older woman in good health.

The CDR3 DNA follows: TGTGCCAGCAGCTTACGTAACAGCAACTATGGCTACACCTTC. It specifies CASSLRNSNYGYTF. The chain couples TRBV7-2 to TRBJ1-2; D remains unclear. Trimming stripped 2 bases from V and 2 bases from J, with 9 bases between. In germline, CDR1 is SGHTA, CDR2 FQGNSA. This CDR3 contains 14 residues.

The rearrangement joins TRBV2 to TRBJ2-7; TRBD1 agrees at 7 bases. After removal of 8 bases from V and 3 bases from J, the junction contained 10 bases not matched to a gene. The CDR3 covers 14 residues. Germline assignment: CDR1 SNHLY and CDR2 FYNNEI. The DNA for the CDR3 is TGTGCCAGCGGTACACAGGGGCTATACTACGAGCAGTACTTC. Protein: CASGTQGLYYEQYF.

The V and J genes are TRBV6-6 and TRBJ1-5; D gene unclear. Germline V gives CDR1 MNHNY, CDR2 SVGAGI (reference sequence). V lost 3 bases and J 8 bases, leaving 8 bases between the germline ends. The CDR3 contains 12 residues. The CDR3 sequence: CASSYGLEPQHF. In nucleotides, the CDR3 is TGTGCCAGCAGTTATGGTTTGGAGCCCCAGCATTTT.

The V and J genes are TRBV27 and TRBJ1-2; tentative D call: TRBD1 (5 bases). The CDR3 runs 13 residues. Trimming shortened V by 5 bases and J by 5 bases, and 12 bases separated the two germline ends. CDR1 and CDR2 (germline): MNHEY, SMNVEV (reference sequence). Here the CDR3 DNA reads TGTGCCAGCAGTGTCCGCCCAGGGTATGGCTACACCTTC. This encodes CASSVRPGYGYTF.

The V and J genes are TRBV5-1 and TRBJ2-5; 9 bases fit TRBD2. The CDR3 has 15 residues. The germline V gene encodes CDR1 SGHRS and CDR2 YFSETQ. With V trimmed by 2 bases and J by 5 bases, 7 bases remained unmatched. CDR3 sequence: CASSLSSGDGETQYF. The CDR3 coding sequence is TGCGCCAGCAGCTTATCTAGCGGGGACGGGGAGACCCAGTACTTC. Using reference TRBV5-1 and TRBJ2-5 for the parts outside the CDR3, the full variable domain is KAGVTQTPRYLIKTRGQQVTLSCSPISGHRSVSWYQQTPGQGLQFLFEYFSETQRNKGNFPGRFSGRQFSNSRSEMNVSTLELGDSALYLCASSLSSGDGETQYFGPGTRLLVL.

This sequence joins TRBV21-1 and TRBJ2-5; TRBD1 was called by the table and not checked on the DNA. TRBV21-1 is a listed pseudogene. This CDR3 has 13 amino acids. The DNA for the CDR3 is TGTGCCAGCAGAAAGGGGGCCCAAGAGACCCAGTACTTC. It codes for CASRKGAQETQYF.

V is TRBV5-6 and J is TRBJ1-2; tentatively, D is TRBD1 (6 bases). Looked up from germline, CDR1 is SGHDT and CDR2 is YYEEEE. Deletions cut 2 bases from V and 8 bases from J, with 10 bases between. This CDR3 region has 12 residues. The CDR3 DNA is TGTGCCAGCAGCTTTAACAGGGAAGGCTACACCTTC. Protein product: CASSFNREGYTF.

The gene calls are TRBV4-1 and TRBJ1-1; TRBD1 matches 7 bases. V was pared by 3 bases and J by 0 bases, with 4 bases of the junction left unmatched. The CDR3 contains 15 residues. Germline CDR1 is MGHRA and CDR2 is YSYEKL. The CDR3 spells CASSHADRVNTEAFF. The CDR3 DNA reads as TGCGCCAGCAGCCATGCAGACAGGGTGAACACTGAAGCTTTCTTT.

The chain couples TRBV6-5 to TRBJ1-2; TRBD1 agrees at 8 bases. The CDR3 has 13 residues. Germline V gives CDR1 MNHEY, CDR2 SVGAGI. Unmatched junction bases numbered 7, after V lost 7 bases and J lost 6 bases. The CDR3 DNA reads as TGTGCCAGCACCACGTCAGGGGGCGATGGCTACACCTTC. The encoded protein is CASTTSGGDGYTF.